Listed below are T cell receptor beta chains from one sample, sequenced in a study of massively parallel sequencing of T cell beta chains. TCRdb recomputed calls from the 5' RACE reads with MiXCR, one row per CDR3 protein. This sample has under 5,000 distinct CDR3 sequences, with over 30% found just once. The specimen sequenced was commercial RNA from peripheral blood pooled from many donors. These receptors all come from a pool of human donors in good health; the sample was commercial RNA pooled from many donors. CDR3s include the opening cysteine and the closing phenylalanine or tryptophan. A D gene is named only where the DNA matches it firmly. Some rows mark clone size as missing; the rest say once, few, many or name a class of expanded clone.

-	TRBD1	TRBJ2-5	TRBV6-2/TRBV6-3	TGTGCCAGCAGACCGACAGGGGGAAGGCAAGAGACCCAGTACTTC	CASRPTGGRQETQYF
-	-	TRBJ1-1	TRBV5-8	TGTGCCAGCAGCTTCGGCAGTTCCTCTGAAGCTTTCTTT	CASSFGSSSEAFF
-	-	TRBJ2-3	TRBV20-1	TGCAGTGCTCCCGCTCGAACCCCCACAGATACGCAGTATTTT	CSAPARTPTDTQYF
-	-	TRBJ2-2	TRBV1	TGTACCAGCAGCCAAGAGTGGGGTAGCACCGGGGAGCTGTTTTTT	CTSSQEWGSTGELFF
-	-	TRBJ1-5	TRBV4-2	TGTGCCAGCAGCCAAGAGGGTTCAGGGGCCCAGCCCCAGCATTTT	CASSQEGSGAQPQHF
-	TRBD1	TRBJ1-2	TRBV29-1	TGCAGCGCTTCACGACAGGGCGTTGGCTACACCTTC	CSASRQGVGYTF
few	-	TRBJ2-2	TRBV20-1	TGCAGTGCTAGAGATCAGAGCACCGGGGAGCTGTTTTTT	CSARDQSTGELFF
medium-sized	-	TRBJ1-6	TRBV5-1	TGCGCCAGCAGCTTGAGTGGGGGCAATTCACCCCTCCACTTT	CASSLSGGNSPLHF
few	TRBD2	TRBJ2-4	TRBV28	TGTGCCAGCAGGACTAGCGGAAACATTCAGTACTTC	CASRTSGNIQYF
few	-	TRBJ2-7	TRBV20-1	TGCAGTGCTAGATGGCAGAATCGGTACGAGCAGTACTTC	CSARWQNRYEQYF
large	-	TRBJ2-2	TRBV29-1	TGCAGCGTTGATGGCAAGAACACCGGGGAGCTGTTTTTT	CSVDGKNTGELFF
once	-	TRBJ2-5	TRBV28	TGTGCCAGCAAAGAGGAAGAGACCCAGTACTTC	CASKEEETQYF
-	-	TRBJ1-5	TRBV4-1	TGCGCCAGCAGCCAAGCATGGATGGATAATCAGCCCCAGCATTTT	CASSQAWMDNQPQHF
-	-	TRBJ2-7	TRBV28	TGTGCCAGCAGTTGGGGACGGAGCTCCTACGAGCAGTACTTC	CASSWGRSSYEQYF
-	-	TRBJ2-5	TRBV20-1	TGCAGTGTTCCTGCGAGTGGGGAGACCCAGTACTTC	CSVPASGETQYF
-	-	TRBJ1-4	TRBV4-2	TGTGCCAGCAGCCAAGGGGGAGGTTTTAATGAAAAACTGTTTTTT	CASSQGGGFNEKLFF
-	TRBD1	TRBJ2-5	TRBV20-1	TGCAGTGCTAGAGTAGGGACAGCCCAAGAGACCCAGTACTTC	CSARVGTAQETQYF
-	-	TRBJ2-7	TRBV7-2	TGTGCCAGCAGCTTTAGCGGCAGGGGGGCCTACGAGCAGTACTTC	CASSFSGRGAYEQYF
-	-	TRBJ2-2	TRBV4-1	TGCGCCAGCAGCCAAGGACTAGGGGGGAACACCGGGGAGCTGTTTTTT	CASSQGLGGNTGELFF
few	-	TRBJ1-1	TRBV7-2	TGTGCCAGCAGCTTTTCGGGAGTGAACACTGAAGCTTTCTTT	CASSFSGVNTEAFF
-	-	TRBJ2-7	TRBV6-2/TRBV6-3	TGTGCCAGCAAGGGGCCCTACGAGCAGTACTTC	CASKGPYEQYF
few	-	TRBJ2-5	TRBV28	TGTGCCAGCAGTTTACGGGGGGAGACCCAGTACTTC	CASSLRGETQYF
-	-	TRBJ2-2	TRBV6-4	TGTGCCAGCAGAACCGGGACGACGAACACCGGGGAGCTGTTTTTT	CASRTGTTNTGELFF
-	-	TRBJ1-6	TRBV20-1	TGCAGTGCTAGAGTAAGGGGGTCCGATAATTCACCCCTCCACTTT	CSARVRGSDNSPLHF
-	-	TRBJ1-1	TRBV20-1	TGCAGTGCTCAGGACAGTTTGAACACTGAAGCTTTCTTT	CSAQDSLNTEAFF
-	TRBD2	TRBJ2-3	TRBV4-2	TGTGCCAGCAGCCCTAGCGGGGGGGCAGGAGATACGCAGTATTTT	CASSPSGGAGDTQYF
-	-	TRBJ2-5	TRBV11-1	TGTGCCAGCAGCTTAGGGCAGGGCTCGGGGGAGACCCAGTACTTC	CASSLGQGSGETQYF
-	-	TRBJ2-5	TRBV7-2	TGTGCCAGCGGTCCGACTGGCGGAGAGACCCAGTACTTC	CASGPTGGETQYF